This T cell receptor beta chain was identified during a study of identifying expanded T cells in peripheral blood. The study, taken as a whole, reports: Variance in clone template counts between two-week samples significantly increased with total template count across all healthy donors. Technical replicates showed roughly 1.2 changed clones; roughly two weeks roughly 15; four weeks 19.

As for this clone: As yet, its antigen is unknown.

Collection occurred without any documented infections or immune events in donors. TCRdb's copy holds only in-frame clones and misses some; the assay was immunoSEQ multiplex PCR. The sample records roughly 81,000 clones, 84% being singletons. This clonotype was sampled from a person aged 18 to 75 in good health. Sequencing input: blood.

The CDR3 DNA reads as TGTGCTAGTCAGAGCATCAACTGGGCGGGAGCTGAATTGAACACCGGGGAGCTGTTTTTT. Residues: CASQSINWAGAELNTGELFF. This chain links TRBV12-5 with TRBJ2-2; 7 bases align to TRBD2. The CDR3 runs 20 residues. Germline trimming cut 8 bases from V and 1 base from J; bases unmatched to any gene: 22. CDR1 and CDR2 (germline): LGHNT, FRNRAP. Drawing the rest from reference TRBV12-5 and TRBJ2-2, the complete variable domain is DARVTQTPRHKVTEMGQEVTMRCQPILGHNTVFWYRQTMMQGLELLAYFRNRAPLDDSGMPKDRFSAEMPDATLATLKIQPSEPRDSAVYFCASQSINWAGAELNTGELFFGEGSRLTVL.